This is a list of T cell receptor beta chains from one sample in a study of blood T cell repertoires in COVID-19. Libraries were prepared by immunoSEQ multiplex PCR; TCRdb keeps only in-frame clonotypes and omits some of them. The table lists approximately 210,000 clones, approximately 91% of them singletons. The specimen was peripheral blood. The source of these receptors is a woman in her 40s with acute or convalescent COVID-19. Both conserved end residues are part of each CDR3. Each record gives: V gene, clone size, J gene, D gene, CDR3 DNA, CDR3 protein. The D gene is left open where the match is weak. Part of the rows lack a size; the others show once, few, many or a class for expanded clones.

V: TRBV7-2; size: -; J: TRBJ2-1; D: -; DNA: TGTGCCAGCAGCTTACAACGGGGTTTATGGGGTGGTGAGCAGTTCTTC; CDR3: CASSLQRGLWGGEQFF
V: TRBV27; size: -; J: TRBJ2-2; D: TRBD1; DNA: TGTGCCAGCAGTGACAGGGGGACCGGGGAGCTGTTTTTT; CDR3: CASSDRGTGELFF
V: TRBV6-5; size: once; J: TRBJ2-3; D: TRBD1; DNA: TGTGCCAGCAGTCCGACAGGGAGTACAGATACGCAGTATTTT; CDR3: CASSPTGSTDTQYF
V: TRBV29-1; size: -; J: TRBJ1-2; D: TRBD1; DNA: TGCAGCGTCCCGACGAGGGGGCTGGATGGCTACACCTTC; CDR3: CSVPTRGLDGYTF
V: TRBV7-2; size: -; J: TRBJ1-2; D: -; DNA: TGTGCCAGCAGCTTAGTGGGGGCTGGCTACACCTTC; CDR3: CASSLVGAGYTF
V: TRBV27; size: -; J: TRBJ2-2; D: TRBD1; DNA: TGTGCCAGCAGTTTATTAGGAAGCGGTCAGGGACAGGGGAGAACCGGGGAGCTGTTTTTT; CDR3: CASSLLGSGQGQGRTGELFF
V: TRBV6-1; size: -; J: TRBJ2-3; D: TRBD2; DNA: TGTGCCAGCAGTGAGCTAGCGGGATTCCCCACAGATACGCAGTATTTT; CDR3: CASSELAGFPTDTQYF
V: TRBV7-2; size: -; J: TRBJ2-5; D: TRBD2; DNA: TGTGCCAGCAGCTACGGGAGGGGGAACCAAGAGACCCAGTACTTC; CDR3: CASSYGRGNQETQYF
V: TRBV5-4; size: few; J: TRBJ2-2; D: TRBD2; DNA: TGTGCCAGCAGCCCCCTCGGCGGGGGAAGGGTAACCGGGGAGCTGTTTTTT; CDR3: CASSPLGGGRVTGELFF
V: TRBV19; size: once; J: TRBJ1-1; D: TRBD1; DNA: TGTGCCATACAGGGGGCGAGCACTGAAGCTTTCTTT; CDR3: CAIQGASTEAFF
V: TRBV6-2/TRBV6-3; size: -; J: TRBJ1-5; D: TRBD1; DNA: TGTGCCAGCAGTAGGGACAGTCGAGGAAATCAGCCCCAGCATTTT; CDR3: CASSRDSRGNQPQHF
V: TRBV18; size: -; J: TRBJ2-3; D: -; DNA: TGTGCCAGCTCACCGCCAGGGGCGGATACGCAGTATTTT; CDR3: CASSPPGADTQYF
V: TRBV29-1; size: few; J: TRBJ2-3; D: TRBD2; DNA: TGCAGCGTTGAGGAGCGGGGGGGCCCGGCAGATACGCAGTATTTT; CDR3: CSVEERGGPADTQYF
V: TRBV5-5; size: -; J: TRBJ1-5; D: -; DNA: TGTGCCAGCAGCCCCGGGACAAATAGCAATCAGCCCCAGCATTTT; CDR3: CASSPGTNSNQPQHF